This T cell receptor beta chain comes out of a study of cytotoxic CD8 clonotypes in ibrutinib-treated CLL. Target depth was 1 in 200,000 to 1 in 1 million T cells, about 10x per clonotype. Method: immunoSEQ multiplex PCR; TCRdb's copy keeps in-frame clones and lacks some. Of a few hundred thousand clones listed, 67% are singletons. This CDR3 region has 14 residues. Germline V gene sequence: CDR1 SGHRS, CDR2 YFSETQ. With 2 bases removed from V and 4 bases from J, the gap between germline ends came to 12 bases. The sequence came from a human donor with chronic lymphocytic leukemia. The chain combines TRBV5-1 with TRBJ1-2; D unresolved. The sample here was PBMCs, taken after 36 months of ibrutinib treatment. The chain's CDR3 is CASSFEPEIYGYTF. CDR3 bases: TGCGCCAGCAGCTTTGAACCAGAGATCTATGGCTACACCTTC.